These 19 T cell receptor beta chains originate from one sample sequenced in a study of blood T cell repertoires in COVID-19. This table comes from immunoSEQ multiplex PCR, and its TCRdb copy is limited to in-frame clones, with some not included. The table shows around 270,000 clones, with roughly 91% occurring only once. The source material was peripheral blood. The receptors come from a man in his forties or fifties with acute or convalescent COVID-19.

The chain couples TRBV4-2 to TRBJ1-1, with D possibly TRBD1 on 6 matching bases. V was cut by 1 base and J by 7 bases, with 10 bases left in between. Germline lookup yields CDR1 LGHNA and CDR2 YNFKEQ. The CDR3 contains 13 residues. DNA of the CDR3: TGTGCCAGCAGCCAAGTAGGGGACATTGAAGCTTTCTTT. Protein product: CASSQVGDIEAFF.

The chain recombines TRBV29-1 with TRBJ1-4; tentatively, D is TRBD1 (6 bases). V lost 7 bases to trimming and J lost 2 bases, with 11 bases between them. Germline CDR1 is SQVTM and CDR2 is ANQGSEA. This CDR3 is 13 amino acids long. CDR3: CSAQRGTNEKLFF. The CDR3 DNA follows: TGCAGCGCCCAAAGGGGGACTAATGAAAAACTGTTTTTT.

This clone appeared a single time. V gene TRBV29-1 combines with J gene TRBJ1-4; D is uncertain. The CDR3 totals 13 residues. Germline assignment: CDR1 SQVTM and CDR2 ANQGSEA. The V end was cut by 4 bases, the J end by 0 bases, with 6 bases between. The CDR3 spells CSVGGATNEKLFF. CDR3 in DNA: TGCAGCGTTGGCGGGGCAACTAATGAAAAACTGTTTTTT.

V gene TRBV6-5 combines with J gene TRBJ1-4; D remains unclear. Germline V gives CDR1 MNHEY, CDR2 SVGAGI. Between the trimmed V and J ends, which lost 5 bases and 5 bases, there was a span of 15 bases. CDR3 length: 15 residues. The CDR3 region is CASSPYGDPNEKLFF. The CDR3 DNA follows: TGTGCCAGCAGTCCATACGGGGATCCCAATGAAAAACTGTTTTTT.

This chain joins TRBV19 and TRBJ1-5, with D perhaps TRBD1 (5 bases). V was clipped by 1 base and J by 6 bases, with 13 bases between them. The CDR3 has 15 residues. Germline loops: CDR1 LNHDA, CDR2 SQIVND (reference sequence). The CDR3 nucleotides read TGTGCCAGTAGTATAGGAGGTCAGGGAAGTCAGCCCCAGCATTTT. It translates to CASSIGGQGSQPQHF. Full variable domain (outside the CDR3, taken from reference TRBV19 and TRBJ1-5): DGGITQSPKYLFRKEGQNVTLSCEQNLNHDAMYWYRQDPGQGLRLIYYSQIVNDFQKGDIAEGYSVSREKKESFPLTVTSAQKNPTAFYLCASSIGGQGSQPQHFGDGTRLSIL.

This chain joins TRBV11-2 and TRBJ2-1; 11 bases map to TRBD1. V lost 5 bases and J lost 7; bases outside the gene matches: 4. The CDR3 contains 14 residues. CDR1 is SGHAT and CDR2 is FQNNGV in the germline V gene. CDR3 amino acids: CASSDGQGANEQFF. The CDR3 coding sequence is TGTGCCAGCAGCGACGGACAGGGGGCGAATGAGCAGTTCTTC.

The CDR3 loop reads CASSLTRDLSGANVLTF. CDR3 coding DNA: TGTGCCAGCAGCTTAACGAGGGATCTCTCTGGGGCCAACGTCCTGACTTTC. This rearrangement joins TRBV7-3 to TRBJ2-6; the D gene is possibly TRBD2 (5 bases). The CDR3 is 17 residues long. Germline V gene lookup returns CDR1 SGHTA and CDR2 FQGTGA. V gave up 0 bases and J gave up 0 bases, with 9 bases separating them. The complete variable domain, with remaining parts taken from reference TRBV7-3 and TRBJ2-6, reads GAGVSQTPSNKVTEKGKYVELRCDPISGHTALYWYRQSLGQGPEFLIYFQGTGAADDSGLPNDRFFAVRPEGSVSTLKIQRTERGDSAVYLCASSLTRDLSGANVLTFGAGSRLTVL.

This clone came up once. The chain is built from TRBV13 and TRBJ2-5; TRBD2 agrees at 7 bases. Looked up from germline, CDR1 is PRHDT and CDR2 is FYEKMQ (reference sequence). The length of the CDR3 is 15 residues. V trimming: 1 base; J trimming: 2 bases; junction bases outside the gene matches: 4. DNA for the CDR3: TGTGCCAGCAGCTTAGCTCGCGGGAGACAAGAGACCCAGTACTTC. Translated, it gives CASSLARGRQETQYF. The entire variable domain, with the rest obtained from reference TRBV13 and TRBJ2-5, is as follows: AAGVIQSPRHLIKEKRETATLKCYPIPRHDTVYWYQQGPGQDPQFLISFYEKMQSDKGSIPDRFSAQQFSDYHSELNMSSLELGDSALYFCASSLARGRQETQYFGPGTRLLVL.

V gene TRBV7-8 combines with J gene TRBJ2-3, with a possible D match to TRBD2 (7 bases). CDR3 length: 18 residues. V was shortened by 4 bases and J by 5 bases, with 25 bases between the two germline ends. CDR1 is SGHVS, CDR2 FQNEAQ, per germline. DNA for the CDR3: TGTGCCAGCAGCTCGGATTTACGGATGTCGGGGGGCGTAGATACGCAGTATTTT. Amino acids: CASSSDLRMSGGVDTQYF.

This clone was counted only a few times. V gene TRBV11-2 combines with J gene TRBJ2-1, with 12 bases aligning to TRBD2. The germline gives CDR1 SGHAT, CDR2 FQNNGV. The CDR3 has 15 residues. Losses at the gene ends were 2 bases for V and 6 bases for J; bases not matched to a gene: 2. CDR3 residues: CASSLLAGGLNEQFF. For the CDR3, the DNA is TGTGCCAGCAGCTTACTAGCGGGGGGGCTCAATGAGCAGTTCTTC.

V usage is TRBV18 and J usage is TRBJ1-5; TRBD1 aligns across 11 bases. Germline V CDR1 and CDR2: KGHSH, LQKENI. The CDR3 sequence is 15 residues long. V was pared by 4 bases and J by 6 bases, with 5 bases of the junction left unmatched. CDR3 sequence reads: CASSQTGQGVQPQHF. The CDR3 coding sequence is TGTGCCAGCTCACAAACGGGACAGGGGGTTCAGCCCCAGCATTTT.

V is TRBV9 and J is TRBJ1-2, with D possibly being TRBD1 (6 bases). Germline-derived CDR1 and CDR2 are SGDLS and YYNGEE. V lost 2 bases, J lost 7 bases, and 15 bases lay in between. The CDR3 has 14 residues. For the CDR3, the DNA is TGTGCCAGCAGCGTCACTGGGGGCGCGGGTGGCTACACCTTC. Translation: CASSVTGGAGGYTF.

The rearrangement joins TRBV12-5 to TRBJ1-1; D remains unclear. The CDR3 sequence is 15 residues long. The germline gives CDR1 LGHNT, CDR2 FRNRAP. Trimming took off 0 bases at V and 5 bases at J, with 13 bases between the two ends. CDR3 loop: CASGLVRGRGTEAFF. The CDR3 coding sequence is TGTGCTAGTGGTTTGGTAAGAGGGCGCGGGACTGAAGCTTTCTTT.

The CDR3 DNA follows: TGTGCCAGCAGCCCCATGGGCTATGAGCAGTTCTTC. This encodes CASSPMGYEQFF. The chain employs TRBV7-2 and TRBJ2-1; D is ambiguous. Deletions cut 5 bases from V and 8 bases from J, with 10 bases between. CDR3 length: 12 residues. Germline V gene sequence: CDR1 SGHTA, CDR2 FQGNSA.

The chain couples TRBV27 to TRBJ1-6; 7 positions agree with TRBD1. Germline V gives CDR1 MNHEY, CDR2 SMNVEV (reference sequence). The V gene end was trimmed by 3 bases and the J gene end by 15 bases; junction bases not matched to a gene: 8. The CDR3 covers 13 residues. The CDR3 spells CASSFGDSVYLHF. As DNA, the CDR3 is TGTGCCAGCAGTTTTGGGGACAGCGTTTACCTCCACTTT.

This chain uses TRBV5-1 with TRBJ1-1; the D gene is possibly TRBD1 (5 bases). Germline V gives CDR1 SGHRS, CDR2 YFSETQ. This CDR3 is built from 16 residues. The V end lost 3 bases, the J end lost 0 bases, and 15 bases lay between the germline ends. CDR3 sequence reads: CASSSGGFGVNTEAFF. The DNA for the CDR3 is TGCGCCAGCAGCTCCGGGGGGTTCGGGGTGAACACTGAAGCTTTCTTT.

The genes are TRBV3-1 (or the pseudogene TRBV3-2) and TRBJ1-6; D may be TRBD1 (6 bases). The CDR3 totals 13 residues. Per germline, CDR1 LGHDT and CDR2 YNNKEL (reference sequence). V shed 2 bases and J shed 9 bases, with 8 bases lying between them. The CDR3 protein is CASSQTGSSPLHF. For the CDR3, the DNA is TGTGCCAGCAGCCAAACAGGGAGTTCACCCCTCCACTTT.

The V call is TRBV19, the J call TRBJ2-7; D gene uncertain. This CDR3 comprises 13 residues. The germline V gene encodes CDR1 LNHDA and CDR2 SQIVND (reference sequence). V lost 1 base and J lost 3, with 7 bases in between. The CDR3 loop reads CASSIALGYEQYF. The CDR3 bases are TGTGCCAGTAGTATAGCCCTCGGCTACGAGCAGTACTTC.

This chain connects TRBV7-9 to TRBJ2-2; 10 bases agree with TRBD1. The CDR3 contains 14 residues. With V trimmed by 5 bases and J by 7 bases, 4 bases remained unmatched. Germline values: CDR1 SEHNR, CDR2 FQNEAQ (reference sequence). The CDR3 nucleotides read TGTGCCAGCAGCCAGGGACAGGGGAACGGGGAGCTGTTTTTT. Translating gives CASSQGQGNGELFF.